The clone carrying this T cell receptor beta chain ranks as medium-sized (0.01 to 0.1%). The antigen is unknown. The same CDR3 arises from other DNA sequences in this sample as well. TCRdb reanalyzed the PCR reads with MiXCR. The table includes roughly 40,000 clones, about 16% detected once. The V end was cut by 6 bases, the J end by 4 bases, with 9 bases between. Germline CDR1 reads MNHEY; CDR2 reads SMNVEV (reference sequence). CDR3 length: 12 residues. The entry originates in a study of metastatic and nonmetastatic thyroid tumors. Overall study context: For malignant and benign thyroid patients, tumor or nodule tissue and blood were the sources whose repertoires were compared.

Patients were all untreated before their thyroid surgery. Whole-study results and caveats: Compared with benign nodules, malignant thyroid tumors were reported to have significantly higher TCR beta diversity in both blood and tumor.

Material for sequencing was blood. The gene calls are TRBV27 and TRBJ1-2; D remains ambiguous. This receptor was identified in a female donor with papillary thyroid cancer or a benign thyroid nodule (not recorded which). Some clones in this sample may be carry-over from other donors' samples. The CDR3 here is CASSRVGYGYTF. CDR3 coding DNA: TGTGCCAGCAGCCGGGTAGGCTATGGCTACACCTTC.